Listed below are T cell receptor beta chains from one sample, sequenced in a study of spatial heterogeneity in lung cancer. MiXCR, applied by TCRdb to the 5' RACE reads, yields one record per CDR3 protein. The sample yields some 11,000 distinct CDR3 sequences, approximately 14% seen once. Sequencing used PBMCs, obtained at surgery. These receptors were collected from a female donor with early-stage non-small cell lung cancer. Both conserved end residues are part of each CDR3. A D gene is named only where the DNA matches it firmly. Clone size, where shown, is once, few, many, or a class for clones that have expanded.

D gene	V gene	J gene	clone size	CDR3 DNA	CDR3 protein
-	TRBV2	TRBJ1-1	many	TGTGCCAGCAGTGGAGGGTTTGGCGCCCCGAAGACTGAAGCTTTCTTT	CASSGGFGAPKTEAFF
TRBD2	TRBV7-9	TRBJ2-7	many	TGTGCCAGCAGCTTTATTAGCGGGAGAGTCTACGAGCAGTACTTC	CASSFISGRVYEQYF
-	TRBV6-6	TRBJ2-7	-	TGTGCCAGCAGTTTGACAGGCTACTCCTACGAGCAGTACTTC	CASSLTGYSYEQYF
TRBD2	TRBV27	TRBJ2-3	few	TGTGCCAGCAACCAGCTAGCGGGAGGACGGTCAGATACGCAGTATTTT	CASNQLAGGRSDTQYF
-	TRBV5-1	TRBJ1-1	many	TGCGCCAGCAGCAAGGGTGGGTACACTGAAGCTTTCTTT	CASSKGGYTEAFF
-	TRBV6-6	TRBJ2-1	many	TGTGCCAGCACCCCGACCCAGATTCCAGGCAAGAGCTCCTACAATGAGCAGTTCTTC	CASTPTQIPGKSSYNEQFF
TRBD2	TRBV5-1	TRBJ2-3	-	TGCGCCAGCAGCTTGGCCCCTACTAGCGGGGGAGCCACAGATACGCAGTATTTT	CASSLAPTSGGATDTQYF
-	TRBV2	TRBJ1-2	-	TGTGCCAGCAGTGGGGGCTATGGCTACACCTTC	CASSGGYGYTF
TRBD2	TRBV7-2	TRBJ2-3	medium-sized	TGTGCCAGCAGCTTTCGCGGGAGTCGTGGCACAGATACGCAGTATTTT	CASSFRGSRGTDTQYF
TRBD1	TRBV29-1	TRBJ2-3	-	TGCAGCATTCAGACAGGGGCATACACAGATACGCAGTATTTT	CSIQTGAYTDTQYF
-	TRBV7-2	TRBJ2-2	many	TGTGCCAGCAGCACAACCCCCGGCACCGGGGAGCTGTTTTTT	CASSTTPGTGELFF
TRBD2	TRBV7-2	TRBJ2-3	medium-sized	TGTGCCAGCAGCTTCCTCGTCGCGGGAGGGAGGGCAGATACGCAGTATTTT	CASSFLVAGGRADTQYF
TRBD2	TRBV7-8	TRBJ2-7	many	TGTGCCAGCAGCACCGGACTAGCGGGAGTTGAGCAGTACTTC	CASSTGLAGVEQYF
-	TRBV4-3	TRBJ2-5	medium-sized	TGCGCCAGCAGCCAAGATAGGACCCAAGAGACCCAGTACTTC	CASSQDRTQETQYF
TRBD1	TRBV29-1	TRBJ2-7	few	TGCAGCGTTTCAGAGACAGGGTCTACCTACGAGCAGTACTTC	CSVSETGSTYEQYF
TRBD1	TRBV30	TRBJ2-7	many	TGTGCCTGGAGGAGAGGACCAGGGGGTTCGGAGCAGTACTTC	CAWRRGPGGSEQYF
-	TRBV20-1	TRBJ1-3	medium-sized	TGCAGTGCTAGTTGGGGCTCTGGAAACACCATATATTTT	CSASWGSGNTIYF
-	TRBV27	TRBJ2-7	-	TGTGCCAGCAGTTCTGCCCAGTCCTACGAGCAGTACTTC	CASSSAQSYEQYF
-	TRBV5-1	TRBJ2-7	many	TGCGCCAGCAGCTTGGAGGCCAACTCCTACGAGCAGTACTTC	CASSLEANSYEQYF
TRBD2	TRBV29-1	TRBJ2-2	medium-sized	TGCAGCGTCGGTCTAGCGGGAGGGACCGGGGAGCTGTTTTTT	CSVGLAGGTGELFF
TRBD1	TRBV7-2	TRBJ2-1	medium-sized	TGTGCCAGCAGCTTAGTTTTACAGGGGGCTGGGGATGAGCAGTTCTTC	CASSLVLQGAGDEQFF
TRBD2	TRBV7-2	TRBJ2-2	many	TGTGCCAGCAGCTTGAACGGGAGGGTCGGGGAGCTGTTTTTT	CASSLNGRVGELFF
-	TRBV5-1	TRBJ2-3	many	TGCGCCAGCAGCTTGGCTGGGATGATCACAGATACGCAGTATTTT	CASSLAGMITDTQYF
-	TRBV19	TRBJ1-4	many	TGTGCCAGTAAGAAGGGTGGTAATGAAAAACTGTTTTTT	CASKKGGNEKLFF
-	TRBV7-9	TRBJ1-1	few	TGTGCCAGCAGCTTAGGACAGACTTATGAAGCTTTCTTT	CASSLGQTYEAFF
-	TRBV7-8	TRBJ2-7	medium-sized	TGTGCCAGCAGCTTTAGGTACGAGCAGTACTTC	CASSFRYEQYF
-	TRBV18	TRBJ2-3	few	TGTGCCAGCTCAGAATACAGCGAAGATACGCAGTATTTT	CASSEYSEDTQYF
-	TRBV18	TRBJ2-1	medium-sized	TGTGCCAGCTCACGCTCCTTCGACAGAGCTGAGCAGTTCTTC	CASSRSFDRAEQFF
TRBD2	TRBV7-3	TRBJ2-5	many	TGTGCCAGCAGCCCTACCGGGACTAGCAAAGAGACCCAGTACTTC	CASSPTGTSKETQYF
-	TRBV18	TRBJ2-1	medium-sized	TGTGCCAGCTCACCAGGCCGGCACAATGAGCAGTTCTTC	CASSPGRHNEQFF
TRBD2	TRBV20-1	TRBJ2-3	many	TGCAGTGCTAGTCTACTAGCGGCAGATACGCAGTATTTT	CSASLLAADTQYF
-	TRBV14	TRBJ1-1	many	TGTGCCAGCAGCCAAAACACTGAAGCTTTCTTT	CASSQNTEAFF
-	TRBV5-1	TRBJ2-1	-	TGCGCCAGCAGCTTGGTTGGGGTCGATGTCAGGGTCCTATACAATGAGCAGTTCTTC	CASSLVGVDVRVLYNEQFF